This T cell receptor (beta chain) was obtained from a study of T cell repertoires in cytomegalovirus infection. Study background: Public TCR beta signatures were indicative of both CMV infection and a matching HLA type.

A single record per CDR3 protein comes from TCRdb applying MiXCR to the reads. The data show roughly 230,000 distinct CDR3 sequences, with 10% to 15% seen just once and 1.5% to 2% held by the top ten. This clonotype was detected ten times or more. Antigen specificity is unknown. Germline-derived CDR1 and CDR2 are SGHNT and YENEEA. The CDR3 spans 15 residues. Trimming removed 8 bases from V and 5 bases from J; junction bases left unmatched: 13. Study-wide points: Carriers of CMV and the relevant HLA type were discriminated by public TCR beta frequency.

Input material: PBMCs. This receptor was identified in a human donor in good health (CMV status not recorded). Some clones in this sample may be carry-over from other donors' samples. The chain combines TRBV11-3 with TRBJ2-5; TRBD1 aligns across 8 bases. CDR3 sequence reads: CASSQGQGAMETQYF. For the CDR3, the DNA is TGTGCCAGCTCCCAGGGCCAGGGGGCGATGGAGACCCAGTACTTC.